The clone carrying this T cell receptor beta chain came up a few times. The antigen remains unidentified. It was RNA transcripts that yielded the amplified TCR beta CDR3 regions. The HTBI primer set served for first-round RT-PCR of the TCR CDR3. TCRdb processed the multiplex PCR reads anew with MiXCR; each CDR3 protein has one entry. Counted here are 500,000 to 600,000 distinct CDR3 sequences, 35% to 50% occurring once; the ten biggest clones make up about 45%. The data are from a study of T cells in Graves' hyperthyroidism and ophthalmopathy. Points from the study as a whole: Also found in blood were most expanded thyroid clonotypes above 0.001. The model anticipated ophthalmopathy a median around six months pre-onset.

V lost 7 bases to trimming and J lost 7 bases; unmatched junction nucleotides: 6. Germline CDR1 is SQVTM and CDR2 is ANQGSEA. There are 12 residues in the CDR3. Exclusion criteria comprised uncontrolled infection, other autoimmune disease, pregnancy or lactation. Clinicians diagnosed patients from clinical symptoms, serum thyroxine and TRAb, thyroid ultrasound and orbital computed tomography. Sample: peripheral blood or thyroid tissue (not recorded which). V is TRBV29-1 and J is TRBJ1-5, with 8 positions matching TRBD1. The receptor was derived from an adult woman with Graves' disease, either hyperthyroidism or ophthalmopathy (not recorded which). Here the CDR3 reads CSAGQGRQPQHF. CDR3 nucleotides: TGCAGCGCTGGACAGGGTCGGCAGCCCCAGCATTTT. Full variable domain (outside the CDR3, taken from reference TRBV29-1 and TRBJ1-5): SAVISQKPSRDICQRGTSLTIQCQVDSQVTMMFWYRQQPGQSLTLIATANQGSEATYESGFVIDKFPISRPNLTFSTLTVSNMSPEDSSIYLCSAGQGRQPQHFGDGTRLSIL.